Each of the 10 T cell receptor beta chains below was sequenced from the same sample in a study of T cell repertoires in ileal Crohn's disease. Time point of the sample: neoterminal ileum biopsy at postoperative endoscopy, about 6 months after surgery. Generated by immunoSEQ multiplex PCR, the TCRdb table keeps only in-frame clones and is missing some. The data contain nearly 11,000 clones, around 79% of them singletons. Material: ileal tissue. The receptors originated from an adult with Crohn's disease.

This chain connects TRBV5-1 to TRBJ1-1; D possibly corresponds to TRBD1 (5 bases). Germline CDR1 reads SGHRS; CDR2 reads YFSETQ. There are 16 residues in the CDR3. Deletions cut 2 bases from V and 2 bases from J, with 16 bases between. CDR3 bases: TGCGCCAGCAGCTTCTGGGTGCAGGGCGACAACACTGAAGCTTTCTTT. Protein: CASSFWVQGDNTEAFF.

This clone was seen only a few times. The chain carries TRBV30 and TRBJ1-5, with TRBD1 matching 7 bases. The CDR3 is 16 amino acids. CDR1 and CDR2 from the germline V gene are GTSNPN and SVGIG (reference sequence). Unmatched junction bases numbered 11, after V lost 3 bases and J lost 3 bases. In DNA form, the CDR3 reads TGTGCCTGGAGGATTCCCCGGGACAGCCTCAATCAGCCCCAGCATTTT. Protein product: CAWRIPRDSLNQPQHF.

The rearrangement uses TRBV28 and TRBJ2-5; 12 bases are a match to TRBD2. The CDR3 spans 17 residues. CDR1 MDHEN and CDR2 SYDVKM come from the germline V gene. The ends lost 2 bases at V and 3 bases at J; junction bases unmatched: 7. The CDR3 protein is CASSLGRLAGEEETQYF. CDR3 DNA sequence: TGTGCCAGCAGTTTAGGACGACTAGCGGGGGAGGAAGAGACCCAGTACTTC.

This sequence joins TRBV19 and TRBJ1-2; possibly TRBD1 for D (6 bases). CDR3 length equals 15 residues. Looked up from germline, CDR1 is LNHDA and CDR2 is SQIVND (reference sequence). V lost 6 bases and J 1 base, leaving 15 bases between the germline ends. This chain's CDR3 is CASSLGGADNYGYTF. The CDR3 nucleotides read TGTGCCAGTAGCCTCGGGGGGGCTGATAACTATGGCTACACCTTC.

The V gene is TRBV6-1, the J gene TRBJ1-5; a possible D gene is TRBD1 (6 bases). The CDR3 length is 14 residues. The germline V gene has CDR1 MNHNS and CDR2 SASEGT. Deletions cut 7 bases from V and 10 bases from J, with 20 bases between. The CDR3 is CASKDEFLTGPQHF. CDR3 bases: TGTGCCAGCAAGGATGAGTTCTTGACAGGCCCCCAGCATTTT.

The chain uses TRBV10-1 and TRBJ2-1, with D perhaps TRBD2 (6 bases). From germline, CDR1 is WNHNN and CDR2 SYGVQD (reference sequence). Trimming shortened V by 6 bases and J by 7 bases, and 13 bases separated the two germline ends. The CDR3 is 13 amino acids. The chain's CDR3 is CASSYGTPNEQFF. In DNA, the CDR3 is TGCGCCAGCAGCTACGGGACTCCAAATGAGCAGTTCTTC.

The chain carries TRBV6-6 and TRBJ2-3; TRBD2 matches at 9 bases. The CDR3 is 15 residues long. V gave up 6 bases and J gave up 1 base; unmatched junction bases: 5. Germline-derived CDR1 and CDR2 are MNHNY and SVGAGI (reference sequence). CDR3 sequence (DNA): TGTGCCAGCAGACGTAGACTAGCGGGCACAGATACGCAGTATTTT. Residues: CASRRRLAGTDTQYF.

V and J are TRBV19 and TRBJ2-2; 7 bases line up with TRBD1. V shed 8 bases, J shed 5 bases, and the junction held 5 bases outside the gene matches. The CDR3 is 13 amino acids. CDR1 LNHDA and CDR2 SQIVND come from the germline V gene (reference sequence). The CDR3 DNA reads as TGTGCCAGTGGAAGGGGGCTGACCGGGGAGCTGTTTTTT. Translated: CASGRGLTGELFF.

V is TRBV6-1 and J is TRBJ2-1; D may be TRBD2 (6 bases). Germline CDR1 and CDR2: MNHNS and SASEGT. Trimming removed 8 bases at V and 2 bases at J, with 13 bases between. This CDR3 has 14 amino acids. The CDR3, as DNA: TGTGCCAGCCGACTAGTCAACACCTACAATGAGCAGTTCTTC. Translating gives CASRLVNTYNEQFF.

The V and J genes are TRBV2 and TRBJ1-2, with D possibly TRBD1 on 6 matching bases. The CDR3 extends over 13 amino acids. The ends were cut back, 6 bases at V and 3 bases at J, with 11 bases in the middle. Germline assignment: CDR1 SNHLY and CDR2 FYNNEI. CDR3 sequence reads: CASSGNRDYGYTF. CDR3 in DNA: TGTGCCAGCAGCGGGAACAGGGACTATGGCTACACCTTC.